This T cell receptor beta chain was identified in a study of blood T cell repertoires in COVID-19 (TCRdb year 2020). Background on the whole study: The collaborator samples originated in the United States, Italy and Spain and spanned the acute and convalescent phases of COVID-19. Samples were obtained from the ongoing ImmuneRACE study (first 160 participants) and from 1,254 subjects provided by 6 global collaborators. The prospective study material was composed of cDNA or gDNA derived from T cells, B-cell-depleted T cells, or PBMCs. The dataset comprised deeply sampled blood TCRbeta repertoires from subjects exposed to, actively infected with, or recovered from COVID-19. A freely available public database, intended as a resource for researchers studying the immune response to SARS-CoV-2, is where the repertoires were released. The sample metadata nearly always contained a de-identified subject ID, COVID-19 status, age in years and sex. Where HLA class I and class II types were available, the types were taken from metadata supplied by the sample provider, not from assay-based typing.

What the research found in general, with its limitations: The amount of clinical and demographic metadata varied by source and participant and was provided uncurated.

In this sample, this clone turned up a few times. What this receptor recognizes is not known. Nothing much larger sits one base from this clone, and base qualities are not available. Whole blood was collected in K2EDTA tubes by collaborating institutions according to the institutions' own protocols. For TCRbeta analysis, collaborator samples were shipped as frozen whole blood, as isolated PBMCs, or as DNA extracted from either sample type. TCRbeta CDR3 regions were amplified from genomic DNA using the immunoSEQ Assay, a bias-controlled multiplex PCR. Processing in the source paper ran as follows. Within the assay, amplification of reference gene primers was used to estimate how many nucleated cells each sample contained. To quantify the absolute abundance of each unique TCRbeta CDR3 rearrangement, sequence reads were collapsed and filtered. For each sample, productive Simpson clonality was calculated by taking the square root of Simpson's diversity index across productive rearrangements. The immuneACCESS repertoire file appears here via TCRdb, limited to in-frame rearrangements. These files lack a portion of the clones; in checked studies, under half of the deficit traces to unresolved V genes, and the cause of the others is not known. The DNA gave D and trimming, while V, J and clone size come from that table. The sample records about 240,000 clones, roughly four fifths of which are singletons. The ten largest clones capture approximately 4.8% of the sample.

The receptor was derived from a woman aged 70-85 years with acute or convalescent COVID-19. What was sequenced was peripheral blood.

CDR3 protein: CASTPSGSGGADTQYF. At the DNA level, the sequence is TGCGCCAGCACCCCGAGCGGTAGCGGGGGAGCAGATACGCAGTATTTT. This chain joins TRBV4-1 to TRBJ2-3, with 9 middle bases fitting TRBD2. The CDR3 starts with the cysteine, ends with the phenylalanine, and has 16 residues. CDR3 DNA only is kept here, 48 bases in frame from base 1. Looking up the germline V gene yields CDR1 MGHRA and CDR2 YSYEKL. V is trimmed back by 7 bases and J by 4 bases, and the junction contains 12 bases that no gene match accounts for.